This paragraph covers one T cell receptor (beta chain) sequence. It lacks a known antigen. Base qualities are not at hand, and no much larger clone is one base apart. The CDR3 regions of human TCRbeta chains were analyzed by immunosequencing. Per the original workflow: Repertoire TCRs were checked for matches against a reference library of SARS-CoV-2-specific TCRs that had been generated using the MIRA antigen-specificity platform. Breadth meant the fraction of unique TCRs that were SARS-CoV-2-associated, whereas depth meant the fraction of total T cells that were SARS-CoV-2-associated. Using the MIRA data, each spike-specific TCR was assigned both to the spike region to which the TCR was reactive and to a CD4 or CD8 class. Log10-transformed breadth and depth values were compared by one-way ANOVA with Sidak's multiple comparisons tests. Drawn from immuneACCESS, this table holds only the in-frame rearrangements with V and J called that TCRdb kept. Clones are partly lost; checked studies trace under half to an unresolved V gene and leave the rest unexplained. V and J calls and clone size come straight from that table; D and trimming were deduced from the DNA. The sample table holds 89,000 or so clones, of which approximately 89% were seen once. The ten largest clones capture 25% to 30% of the sample.

The trim is 1 base for V and 6 bases for J, with a gap of 4 bases between the germline ends. CDR1 and CDR2 are read off the germline V gene (reference sequence) as MNHEY and SMNVEV. Inclusive of the bounding cysteine and phenylalanine, the CDR3 is 12 residues long. Only the CDR3 part of the read is kept: 36 bases, read in frame from the first base. This entry comes from a study of T cell responses to AZD1222 COVID-19 vaccine (dated by TCRdb to about 2021). Notes on the research overall: TCR sequencing was performed for over 230 trial participants, of whom 200 to 220 were given two doses of AZD1222 and around 25 were given two doses of MenACWY control vaccine. Trial participants were enrolled by age into 18-55, 56-69 and 70-plus year subgroups, with approximately 150, 28 and 58 TCR-sequenced participants respectively. Overall study outcomes, separate from this receptor: Spike-specific TCR breadth and depth rose significantly after two AZD1222 doses compared with day 0 and with MenACWY recipients. Most participants were white British and females outnumbered males, and the authors suggested that clonal diversity may have been underestimated. Reportedly, close to half of the unique spike-specific TCRs recognized epitopes lying outside the regions that are mutated in the B.1.351 and B.1.1.7 variants. In the small 56-69-year group, the increase in depth fell short of significance, most likely because of low power. Because no day 14 peak-response samples were available, repertoires were characterized only after the peak T cell response. The whole spike protein was spanned by vaccine-associated CD4 TCRs, and dominant responses were seen in regions 160-218 and 743-854. Conclusions about previously exposed vaccinees are limited, since just a handful of AZD1222 recipients were seropositive for SARS-CoV-2 at baseline.

In the paper's terms, the time point label means: about 28 days (+/-7) after the second vaccine dose. Because spike-specific TCR depth and breadth did not differ between the two schedules, AZD1222 recipients who got a second dose at roughly 4 weeks were pooled with those who got a second dose at roughly 12 weeks. Vaccinee samples came from UK trials COV001 and COV002, including a single-blind randomized controlled phase 2/3 trial of AZD1222 (ChAdOx1 nCoV-19) in healthy adults. For TCRbeta chain sequencing, PBMC samples were collected from trial participants at day 0 and at day 28 after the second dose.

This TCR was recovered from an adult who received the AZD1222 COVID-19 vaccine. This sequence uses TRBV27 and TRBJ1-5; no D gene call is confident. Sample: peripheral blood, taken 28 days after the second AZD1222 dose. The CDR3 region reads CASSLFGQPQHF. The DNA sequence is given as TGTGCCAGCAGTTTATTCGGTCAGCCCCAGCATTTT.